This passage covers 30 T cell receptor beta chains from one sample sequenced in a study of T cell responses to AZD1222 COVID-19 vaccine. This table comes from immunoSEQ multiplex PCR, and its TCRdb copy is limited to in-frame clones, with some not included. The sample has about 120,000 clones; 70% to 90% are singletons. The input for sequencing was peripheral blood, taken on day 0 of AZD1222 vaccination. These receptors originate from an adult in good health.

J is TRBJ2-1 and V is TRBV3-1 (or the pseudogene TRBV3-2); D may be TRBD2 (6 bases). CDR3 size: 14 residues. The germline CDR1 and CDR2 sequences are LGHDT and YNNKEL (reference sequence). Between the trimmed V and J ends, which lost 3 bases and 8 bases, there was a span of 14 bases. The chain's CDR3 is CASSQGEAFDEQFF. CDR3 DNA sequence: TGTGCCAGCAGCCAGGGGGAGGCGTTCGATGAGCAGTTCTTC.

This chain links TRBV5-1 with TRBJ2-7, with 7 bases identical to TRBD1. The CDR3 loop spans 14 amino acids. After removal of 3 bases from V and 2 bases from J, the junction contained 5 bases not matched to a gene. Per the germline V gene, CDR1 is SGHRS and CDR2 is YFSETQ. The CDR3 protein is CASSSPGQTYEQYF. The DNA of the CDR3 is TGCGCCAGCAGCTCTCCGGGACAGACCTACGAGCAGTACTTC. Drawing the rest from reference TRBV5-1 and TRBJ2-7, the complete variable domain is KAGVTQTPRYLIKTRGQQVTLSCSPISGHRSVSWYQQTPGQGLQFLFEYFSETQRNKGNFPGRFSGRQFSNSRSEMNVSTLELGDSALYLCASSSPGQTYEQYFGPGTRLTVT.

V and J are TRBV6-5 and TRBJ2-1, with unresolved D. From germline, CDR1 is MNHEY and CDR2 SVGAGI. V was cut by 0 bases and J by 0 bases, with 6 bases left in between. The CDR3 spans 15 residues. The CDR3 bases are TGTGCCAGCAGTTACTCCGTTAGCTCCTACAATGAGCAGTTCTTC. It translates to CASSYSVSSYNEQFF.

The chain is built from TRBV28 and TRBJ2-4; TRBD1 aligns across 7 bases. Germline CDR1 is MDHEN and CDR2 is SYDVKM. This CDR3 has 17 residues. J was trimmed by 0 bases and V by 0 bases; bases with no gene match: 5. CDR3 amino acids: CASSLWNGQVAKNIQYF. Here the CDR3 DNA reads TGTGCCAGCAGTTTATGGAACGGACAGGTAGCCAAAAACATTCAGTACTTC.

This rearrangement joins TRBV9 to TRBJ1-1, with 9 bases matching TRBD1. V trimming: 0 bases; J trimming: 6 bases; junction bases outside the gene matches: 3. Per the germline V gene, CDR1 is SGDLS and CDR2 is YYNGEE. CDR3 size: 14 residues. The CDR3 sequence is CASSVGQGVAEAFF. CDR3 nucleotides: TGTGCCAGCAGCGTAGGACAGGGGGTCGCTGAAGCTTTCTTT.

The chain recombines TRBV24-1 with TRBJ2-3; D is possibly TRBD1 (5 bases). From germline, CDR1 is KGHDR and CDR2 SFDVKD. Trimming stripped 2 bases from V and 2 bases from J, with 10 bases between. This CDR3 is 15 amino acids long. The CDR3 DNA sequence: TGTGCCACCAGTGATTATAGGGGCCCCACAGATACGCAGTATTTT. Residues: CATSDYRGPTDTQYF.

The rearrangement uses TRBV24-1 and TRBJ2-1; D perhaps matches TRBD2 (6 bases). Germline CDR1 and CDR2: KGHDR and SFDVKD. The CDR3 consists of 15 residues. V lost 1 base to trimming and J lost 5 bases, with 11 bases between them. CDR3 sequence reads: CATSDLLAGDNEQFF. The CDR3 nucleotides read TGTGCCACCAGTGATTTACTAGCCGGGGACAATGAGCAGTTCTTC.

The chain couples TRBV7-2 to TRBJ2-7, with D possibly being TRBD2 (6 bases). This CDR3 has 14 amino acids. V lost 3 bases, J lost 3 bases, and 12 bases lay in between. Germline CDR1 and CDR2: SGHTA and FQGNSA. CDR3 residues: CASSFVAGNYEQYF. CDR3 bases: TGTGCCAGCAGCTTCGTTGCGGGAAACTACGAGCAGTACTTC.

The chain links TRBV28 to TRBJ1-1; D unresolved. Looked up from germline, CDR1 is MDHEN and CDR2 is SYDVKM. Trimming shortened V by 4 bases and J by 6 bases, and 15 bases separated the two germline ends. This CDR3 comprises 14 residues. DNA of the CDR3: TGTGCCAGCAGTTCCCCAGAAAGGGCGGCTGAAGCTTTCTTT. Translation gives CASSSPERAAEAFF. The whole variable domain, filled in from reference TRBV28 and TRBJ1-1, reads DVKVTQSSRYLVKRTGEKVFLECVQDMDHENMFWYRQDPGLGLRLIYFSYDVKMKEKGDIPEGYSVSREKKERFSLILESASTNQTSMYLCASSSPERAAEAFFGQGTRLTVV.

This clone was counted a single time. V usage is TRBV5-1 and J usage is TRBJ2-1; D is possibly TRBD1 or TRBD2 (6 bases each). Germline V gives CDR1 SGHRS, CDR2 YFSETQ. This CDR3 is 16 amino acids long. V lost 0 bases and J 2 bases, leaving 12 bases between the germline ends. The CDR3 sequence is CASSLAIGGPYNEQFF. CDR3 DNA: TGCGCCAGCAGCTTGGCCATTGGGGGGCCCTACAATGAGCAGTTCTTC. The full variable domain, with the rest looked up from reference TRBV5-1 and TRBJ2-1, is KAGVTQTPRYLIKTRGQQVTLSCSPISGHRSVSWYQQTPGQGLQFLFEYFSETQRNKGNFPGRFSGRQFSNSRSEMNVSTLELGDSALYLCASSLAIGGPYNEQFFGPGTRLTVL.

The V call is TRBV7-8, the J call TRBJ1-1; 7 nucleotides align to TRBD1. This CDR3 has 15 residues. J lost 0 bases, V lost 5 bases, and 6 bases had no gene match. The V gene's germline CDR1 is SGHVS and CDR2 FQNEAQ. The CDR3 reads CASSIRTGMNTEAFF. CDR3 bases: TGTGCCAGCAGCATCCGGACAGGAATGAACACTGAAGCTTTCTTT.

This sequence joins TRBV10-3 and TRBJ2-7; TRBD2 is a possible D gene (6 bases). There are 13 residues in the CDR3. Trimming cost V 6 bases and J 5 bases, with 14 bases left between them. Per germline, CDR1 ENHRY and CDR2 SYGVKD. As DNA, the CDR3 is TGTGCCATCAGCGGGACTTCCCAAGACGAGCAGTACTTC. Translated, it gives CAISGTSQDEQYF.

CDR3 in amino acids: CAWSTDRFQPQHF. As DNA, the CDR3 is TGTGCCTGGAGTACGGACAGGTTCCAGCCCCAGCATTTT. The chain couples TRBV30 to TRBJ1-5; 7 bases fit TRBD1. Per germline, CDR1 GTSNPN and CDR2 SVGIG (reference sequence). Losses at the gene ends were 2 bases for V and 7 bases for J; bases not matched to a gene: 5. The CDR3 has 13 residues.

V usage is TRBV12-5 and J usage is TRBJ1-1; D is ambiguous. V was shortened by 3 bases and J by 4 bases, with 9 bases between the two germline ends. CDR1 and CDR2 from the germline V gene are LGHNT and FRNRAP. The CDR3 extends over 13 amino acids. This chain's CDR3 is CASGLSRATEAFF. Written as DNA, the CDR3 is TGTGCTAGTGGTTTAAGCCGAGCCACTGAAGCTTTCTTT.

CDR3 DNA sequence: TGTGCCAGCAGCTCACTCACCGGGGAGCTGTTTTTT. Translation: CASSSLTGELFF. The chain uses TRBV9 and TRBJ2-2; no definite D call. CDR1 SGDLS and CDR2 YYNGEE come from the germline V gene. V dropped 4 bases and J dropped 4 bases, with 5 bases sitting between them. The length of the CDR3 is 12 residues.

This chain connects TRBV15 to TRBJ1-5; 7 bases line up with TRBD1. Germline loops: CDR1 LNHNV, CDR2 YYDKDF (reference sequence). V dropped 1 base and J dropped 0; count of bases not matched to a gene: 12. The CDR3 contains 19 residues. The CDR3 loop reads CATSRVRGTGAYSNQPQHF. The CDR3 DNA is TGTGCCACCAGCAGAGTCCGCGGTACAGGGGCTTATAGCAATCAGCCCCAGCATTTT.

CDR3 residues: CASSFAGQGYEQYF. The CDR3 DNA follows: TGTGCCAGCAGCTTTGCCGGACAGGGGTACGAGCAGTACTTC. The genes are TRBV5-4 and TRBJ2-7; 9 positions match TRBD1. CDR3 length: 14 amino acids. V lost 2 bases and J lost 4; bases outside the gene matches: 4. The V gene's germline CDR1 is SGHNT and CDR2 YYREEE (reference sequence).

The CDR3 nucleotides read TGTGCCAGTAGCCTGGGGAGAGGACTTGGGGGCTACACCTTC. Translation gives CASSLGRGLGGYTF. The V and J genes are TRBV19 and TRBJ1-2; D not certain. V was trimmed by 6 bases and J by 8 bases, leaving 19 bases between them. Germline V CDR1 and CDR2: LNHDA, SQIVND (reference sequence). This CDR3 is 14 amino acids long.

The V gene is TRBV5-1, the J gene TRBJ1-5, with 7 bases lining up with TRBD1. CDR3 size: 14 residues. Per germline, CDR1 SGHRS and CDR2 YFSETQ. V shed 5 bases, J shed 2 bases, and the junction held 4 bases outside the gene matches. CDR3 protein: CASREGTGNQPQHF. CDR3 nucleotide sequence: TGCGCCAGCAGAGAAGGGACAGGCAATCAGCCCCAGCATTTT.

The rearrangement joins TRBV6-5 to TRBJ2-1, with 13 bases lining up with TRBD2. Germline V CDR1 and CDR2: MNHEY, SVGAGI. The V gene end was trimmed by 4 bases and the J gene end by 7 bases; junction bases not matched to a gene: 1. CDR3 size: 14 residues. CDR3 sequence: CASSWTSGSNEQFF. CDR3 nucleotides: TGTGCCAGCAGTTGGACTAGCGGGAGTAATGAGCAGTTCTTC.

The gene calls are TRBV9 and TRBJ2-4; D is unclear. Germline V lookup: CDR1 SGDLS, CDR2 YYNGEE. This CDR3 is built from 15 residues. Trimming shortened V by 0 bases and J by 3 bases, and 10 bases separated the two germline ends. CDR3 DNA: TGTGCCAGCAGCGTAGACCCCTGGGGCAAAAACATTCAGTACTTC. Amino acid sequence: CASSVDPWGKNIQYF.

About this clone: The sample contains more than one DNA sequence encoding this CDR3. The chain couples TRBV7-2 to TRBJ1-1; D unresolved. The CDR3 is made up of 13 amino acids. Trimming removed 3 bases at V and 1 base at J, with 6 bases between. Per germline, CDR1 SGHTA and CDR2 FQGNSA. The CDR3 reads CASSLGRNTEAFF. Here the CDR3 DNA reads TGTGCCAGCAGCTTGGGGAGGAACACTGAAGCTTTCTTT.

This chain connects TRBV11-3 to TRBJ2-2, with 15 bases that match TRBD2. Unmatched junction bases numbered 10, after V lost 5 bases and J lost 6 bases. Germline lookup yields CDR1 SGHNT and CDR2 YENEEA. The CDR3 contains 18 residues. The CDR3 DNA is TGTGCCAGCAGCCCGGGACTAGCGGGAGGACCACACCCCGGGGAGCTGTTTTTT. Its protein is CASSPGLAGGPHPGELFF.

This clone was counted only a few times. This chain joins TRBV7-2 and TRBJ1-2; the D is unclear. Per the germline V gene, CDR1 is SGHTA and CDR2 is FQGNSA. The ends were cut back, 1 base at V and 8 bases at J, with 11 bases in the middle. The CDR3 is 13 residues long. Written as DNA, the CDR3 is TGTGCCAGCAGCTTAGTAAAAGGGCAAGGCTACACCTTC. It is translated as CASSLVKGQGYTF.

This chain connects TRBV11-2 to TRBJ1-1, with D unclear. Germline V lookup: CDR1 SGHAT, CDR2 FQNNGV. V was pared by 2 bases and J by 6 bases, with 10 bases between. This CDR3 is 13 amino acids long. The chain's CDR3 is CASSLLSGSEAFF. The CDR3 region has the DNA TGTGCCAGCAGCTTACTTTCCGGGTCTGAAGCTTTCTTT.

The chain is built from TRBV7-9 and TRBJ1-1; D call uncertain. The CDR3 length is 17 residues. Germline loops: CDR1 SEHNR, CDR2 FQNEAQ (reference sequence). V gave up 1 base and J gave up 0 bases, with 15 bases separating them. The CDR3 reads CASSLGSPRSLNTEAFF. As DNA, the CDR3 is TGTGCCAGCAGCTTAGGATCCCCTCGTTCTCTGAACACTGAAGCTTTCTTT.

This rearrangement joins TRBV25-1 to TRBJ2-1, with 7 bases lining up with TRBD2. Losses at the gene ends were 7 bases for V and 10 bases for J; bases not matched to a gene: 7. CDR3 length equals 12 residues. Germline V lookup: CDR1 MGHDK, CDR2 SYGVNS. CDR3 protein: CASTVELAEQFF. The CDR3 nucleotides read TGTGCCAGCACCGTTGAACTAGCGGAGCAGTTCTTC.

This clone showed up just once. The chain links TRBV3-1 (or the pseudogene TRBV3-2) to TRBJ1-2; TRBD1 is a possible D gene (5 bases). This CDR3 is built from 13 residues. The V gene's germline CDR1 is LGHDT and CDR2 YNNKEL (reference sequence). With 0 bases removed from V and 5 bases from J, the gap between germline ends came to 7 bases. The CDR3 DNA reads TGTGCCAGCAGCCAAGAAGACAGATATGGCTACACCTTC. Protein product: CASSQEDRYGYTF.

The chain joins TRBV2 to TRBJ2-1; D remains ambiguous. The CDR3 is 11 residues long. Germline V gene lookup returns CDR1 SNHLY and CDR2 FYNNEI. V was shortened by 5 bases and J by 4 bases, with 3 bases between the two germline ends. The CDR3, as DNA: TGTGCCAGCAGTCTATACAATGAGCAGTTCTTC. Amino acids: CASSLYNEQFF.

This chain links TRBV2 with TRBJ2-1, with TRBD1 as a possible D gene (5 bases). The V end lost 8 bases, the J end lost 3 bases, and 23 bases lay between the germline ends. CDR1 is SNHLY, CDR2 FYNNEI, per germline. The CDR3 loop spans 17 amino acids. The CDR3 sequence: CASLLHRSKGYYNEQFF. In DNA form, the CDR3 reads TGTGCCAGCCTTCTACATCGATCCAAGGGGTACTACAATGAGCAGTTCTTC. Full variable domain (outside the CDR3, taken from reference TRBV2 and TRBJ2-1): EPEVTQTPSHQVTQMGQEVILRCVPISNHLYFYWYRQILGQKVEFLVSFYNNEISEKSEIFDDQFSVERPDGSNFTLKIRSTKLEDSAMYFCASLLHRSKGYYNEQFFGPGTRLTVL.